These 28 T cell receptor beta chains share one sample of origin, sequenced in a study of CD8+CD57+ T cells in acquired aplastic anemia. Profiling that covered TCR beta VDJ and CDR3 relied on genomic DNA as its template. TCRdb passed the reads through MiXCR, listing each CDR3 protein once. The sample records hundreds of thousands of distinct CDR3 sequences, about 70% being singletons. Sequenced material: sorted CD4+, CD8+, or CD8+CD57+ T cells (not recorded which) from PBMCs. The source of these receptors is a human donor in good health, serving as a control.

The genes are TRBV11-2 and TRBJ2-5, with D possibly matching TRBD1 (5 bases). The CDR3 has 13 amino acids. The germline CDR1 and CDR2 sequences are SGHAT and FQNNGV. Deletions cut 3 bases from V and 6 bases from J, with 11 bases between. This chain's CDR3 is CASSLAGQKTQYF. The CDR3 nucleotides are TGTGCCAGCAGCTTGGCAGGGCAAAAGACCCAGTACTTC.

The chain couples TRBV12-3 or TRBV12-4 to TRBJ2-7; D possibly uses TRBD1 or TRBD2 (5 bases each). Trimming removed 7 bases from V and 7 bases from J, with 23 bases in between. The CDR3 extends over 15 amino acids. DNA for the CDR3: TGTGCCAGCACCTCCCGAACTAGGGGCACAGATGAGCAGTACTTC. It translates to CASTSRTRGTDEQYF.

This sequence joins TRBV20-1 and TRBJ1-2; D ambiguous. Trimming took off 1 base at V and 4 bases at J, with 16 bases between the two ends. The CDR3 covers 15 residues. Per the germline V gene, CDR1 is DFQATT and CDR2 is SNEGSKA (reference sequence). For the CDR3, the DNA is TGCAGTGCTAGAGGGGCAACCGGAGACCGCTATGGCTACACCTTC. As protein: CSARGATGDRYGYTF.

The gene calls are TRBV9 and TRBJ1-5; TRBD1 matches at 7 bases. Germline V gives CDR1 SGDLS, CDR2 YYNGEE. The ends lost 0 bases at V and 4 bases at J; junction bases unmatched: 1. The CDR3 extends over 14 amino acids. CDR3 coding DNA: TGTGCCAGCAGCGTAGGGGACAGAAATCAGCCCCAGCATTTT. Its protein is CASSVGDRNQPQHF.

In regard to this clonotype: The CDR3 ends on some other residue instead of the conserved phenylalanine or tryptophan, so this is likely a read error. No DNA is shown, since the ends of the CDR3 on it are uncertain; the CDR3 is the one TCRdb lists. The CDR3: CASSTGDTVYGNTI. The V gene is TRBV19, the J gene TRBJ1-2; the table calls TRBD1, which could not be checked here. The CDR3 contains 14 residues when both ends are counted. CDR1 and CDR2 (germline): LNHDA, SQIVND (reference sequence).

Concerning this clonotype: The conserved phenylalanine or tryptophan normally closing the CDR3 is absent here, so this likely arose from a read error. Because the CDR3's place on the DNA is in doubt, the DNA is left out and the CDR3 is given as listed by TCRdb. J is TRBJ1-5 and V is TRBV7-2; TRBD1, the D gene given by the table, was not confirmed from the DNA. From germline, CDR1 is SGHTA and CDR2 FQGNSA. The CDR3 length is 13 residues, termini included. The chain's CDR3 is CASSLKGRWWFFG.

In its sample, this clonotype was seen many times. The gene calls are TRBV9 and TRBJ2-7; 10 bases fit TRBD2. V was clipped by 4 bases and J by 3 bases; unmatched bases: 10. Germline V CDR1 and CDR2: SGDLS, YYNGEE. There are 16 residues in the CDR3. CDR3 region: CASSNEASGGFYEQYF. CDR3 bases: TGTGCCAGCAGCAACGAAGCTAGCGGGGGTTTCTACGAGCAGTACTTC.

This clonotype appeared many times. This chain joins TRBV20-1 and TRBJ1-4; D may be TRBD1 (5 bases). V lost 1 base and J 3 bases, leaving 9 bases between the germline ends. CDR1 and CDR2 (germline): DFQATT, SNEGSKA (reference sequence). The CDR3 spans 14 residues. The CDR3 sequence: CSARGGEANEKLFF. CDR3 nucleotides: TGCAGTGCTAGAGGGGGGGAAGCTAATGAAAAACTGTTTTTT.

This clonotype came up many times. The chain has TRBV12-3 or TRBV12-4 and TRBJ1-1; perhaps TRBD1 as D (6 bases). CDR3 length: 14 residues. V lost 3 bases, J lost 10 bases, and 18 bases lay in between. This CDR3 is CASSLPGGGARAFF. Here the CDR3 DNA reads TGTGCCAGCAGTTTGCCCGGGGGGGGGGCGAGAGCTTTCTTT.

J is TRBJ2-5 and V is TRBV7-4; 7 bases agree with TRBD2. The CDR3 length is 16 residues. Losses at the gene ends were 5 bases for V and 1 base for J; bases not matched to a gene: 10. Germline CDR1 reads SGHVT; CDR2 reads SQSDAQ. The CDR3 nucleotides read TGTGCCAGCAGCGTGACTATGGGGGGGGTCCAAGAGACCCAGTACTTC. This gives the protein CASSVTMGGVQETQYF. Supplemented by reference TRBV7-4 and TRBJ2-5, the full variable domain reads GAGVSQSPRYKVAKRGRDVALRCDSISGHVTLYWYRQTLGQGSEVLTYSQSDAQRDKSGRPSGRFSAERPERSVSTLKIQRTEQGDSAVYLCASSVTMGGVQETQYFGPGTRLLVL.

As concerns this clonotype: Compared with germline, one end of the junction differs, possibly owing to a read error. V and J are TRBV7-9 and TRBJ1-2; TRBD1 matches 7 bases. The CDR3 runs 14 residues. Germline V CDR1 and CDR2: SEHNR, FQNEAQ (reference sequence). The CDR3 protein is CASLLTGTSYGYPF. The CDR3 DNA sequence: TGTGCCAGCTTGCTGACAGGGACTAGCTATGGCTACCCCTTC. The full variable domain, completed using reference TRBV7-9 and TRBJ1-2, is DTGVSQNPRHKITKRGQNVTFRCDPISEHNRLYWYRQTLGQGPEFLTYFQNEAQLEKSRLLSDRFSAERPKGSFSTLEIQRTEQGDSAMYLCASLLTGTSYGYPFGSGTRLTVV.

This chain links TRBV19 with TRBJ1-6, with TRBD1 matching over 7 bases. Germline CDR1 reads LNHDA; CDR2 reads SQIVND (reference sequence). The CDR3 is 13 amino acids. Germline trimming cut 4 bases from V and 8 bases from J; bases unmatched to any gene: 2. CDR3 loop: CASSNTGDSPLHF. CDR3 DNA sequence: TGTGCCAGTAGTAATACAGGGGATTCACCCCTCCACTTT.

For this clonotype: Lacking the conserved final phenylalanine or tryptophan, this CDR3 likely reflects a read error. The DNA is omitted, as the CDR3 cannot be located on it reliably, and the CDR3 follows TCRdb's listing. The chain links TRBV7-2 to TRBJ1-2. The CDR3 length is 13 residues, termini included. Germline lookup yields CDR1 SGHTA and CDR2 FQGNSA. The CDR3 sequence: CASSPRPLAGNEQ.

The chain joins TRBV7-9 to TRBJ2-7; 10 bases line up with TRBD1. The CDR3 totals 15 residues. Trimming cost V 2 bases and J 1 base; bases outside gene matches: 2. Per germline, CDR1 SEHNR and CDR2 FQNEAQ (reference sequence). CDR3: CASSLWTGGSYEQYF. In DNA form, the CDR3 reads TGTGCCAGCAGCTTATGGACAGGGGGTTCCTACGAGCAGTACTTC.

The V gene is TRBV7-3, the J gene TRBJ2-7; a possible D gene is TRBD1 (5 bases). Germline V gene sequence: CDR1 SGHTA, CDR2 FQGTGA. The CDR3 has 13 amino acids. Trimming cost V 7 bases and J 13 bases, with 23 bases left between them. CDR3 sequence: CASIMDTVAQIYF. CDR3 bases: TGTGCCAGCATTATGGACACCGTGGCACAGATTTACTTC.

This chain links TRBV15 with TRBJ2-7; tentatively, D is TRBD2 (6 bases). V lost 2 bases and J lost 3, with 14 bases in between. Germline V gene lookup returns CDR1 LNHNV and CDR2 YYDKDF (reference sequence). The CDR3 runs 15 residues. CDR3 DNA: TGTGCCACCAGCAGACAGGAGGAGGGGTTCTACGAGCAGTACTTC. Translating gives CATSRQEEGFYEQYF. Complete variable domain (other parts from reference TRBV15 and TRBJ2-7): DAMVIQNPRYQVTQFGKPVTLSCSQTLNHNVMYWYQQKSSQAPKLLFHYYDKDFNNEADTPDNFQSRRPNTSFCFLDIRSPGLGDTAMYLCATSRQEEGFYEQYFGPGTRLTVT.

The genes are TRBV9 and TRBJ2-5, with D perhaps TRBD2 (6 bases). V was pared by 2 bases and J by 2 bases, with 16 bases between. Germline-derived CDR1 and CDR2 are SGDLS and YYNGEE. The length of the CDR3 is 16 residues. The CDR3 is CASSVPAGQAQETQYF. DNA for the CDR3: TGTGCCAGCAGCGTCCCCGCGGGGCAGGCACAAGAGACCCAGTACTTC.

The V call is TRBV5-4, the J call TRBJ2-3, with D perhaps TRBD2 (5 bases). From germline, CDR1 is SGHNT and CDR2 YYREEE (reference sequence). This CDR3 is 15 amino acids long. Trimming removed 3 bases from V and 0 bases from J, with 11 bases in between. The CDR3, as DNA: TGTGCCAGCAGCTCGGACTCATTGAGCACAGATACGCAGTATTTT. Protein: CASSSDSLSTDTQYF.

This clonotype appeared a few times. A much larger clone lies one base from this, so it may be a read error. The chain has TRBV7-9 and TRBJ1-2; D gene ambiguous. The CDR3 extends over 13 amino acids. CDR1 and CDR2 (germline): SEHNR, FQNEAQ (reference sequence). Trimming took 5 bases from V and 1 from J, leaving 8 bases between them. The CDR3 DNA follows: TGTGCCAGCAGCCCGGCTAATAACTATGGCTACACCTTC. Translating gives CASSPANNYGYTF.

This clonotype was seen at least ten times. This rearrangement joins TRBV11-2 to TRBJ1-1; D is ambiguous. Between the trimmed V and J ends, which lost 3 bases and 1 base, there was a span of 12 bases. CDR1 and CDR2 (germline): SGHAT, FQNNGV. The CDR3 is 15 amino acids. CDR3 nucleotide sequence: TGTGCCAGCAGCTTCTCAGTAGGGTCGAACACTGAAGCTTTCTTT. It codes for CASSFSVGSNTEAFF.

Turning to this clonotype: The conserved phenylalanine or tryptophan is not found at the CDR3 terminus, so this likely reflects a read error. The DNA is left out, because the CDR3 cannot be placed on it with certainty; the CDR3 is given as TCRdb lists it. V usage is TRBV7-2 and J usage is TRBJ2-7; the table names TRBD1, a call not compared with the DNA. Germline CDR1 reads SGHTA; CDR2 reads FQGNSA. The CDR3 length equals 13 residues, ends included. This CDR3 reads CASSFTGSWKKYS.

Details on this clonotype: Germline and junction disagree at one end, which may indicate a read error. The rearrangement uses TRBV10-3 and TRBJ2-5; D could derive from TRBD1 or TRBD2 (6 bases each). The CDR3 runs to 13 residues. Germline V gives CDR1 ENHRY, CDR2 SYGVKD. CDR3 amino acids: CATAWGAADTQYF. The CDR3 region has the DNA TGTGCCACCGCGTGGGGGGCGGCGGATACCCAGTATTTC.

The chain links TRBV7-2 to TRBJ2-1; weak D call: TRBD1 (5 bases). With 5 bases removed from V and 16 bases from J, the gap between germline ends came to 27 bases. Per germline, CDR1 SGHTA and CDR2 FQGNSA. The CDR3 length is 15 residues. CDR3 sequence: CASSVDSLWHNAPFF. Written as DNA, the CDR3 is TGTGCCAGCAGCGTCGACAGCCTGTGGCACAATGCACCCTTCTTC.

This clonotype was recorded at least ten times. The rearrangement joins TRBV9 to TRBJ2-2; no firm D call. CDR3 size: 15 residues. Germline CDR1 SGDLS, CDR2 YYNGEE. The V end lost 3 bases, the J end lost 0 bases, and 9 bases lay between the germline ends. CDR3 DNA: TGTGCCAGCAGCGCCAGAGGTACGAACACCGGGGAGCTGTTTTTT. Encoded protein: CASSARGTNTGELFF.

As to this clonotype: Since a much larger clone is just one base distant, this may be a read error. The gene calls are TRBV20-1 and TRBJ2-7; D possibly corresponds to TRBD1 (8 bases). Per germline, CDR1 DFQATT and CDR2 SNEGSKA (reference sequence). V gave up 7 bases and J gave up 3 bases, with 31 bases separating them. The CDR3 length is 18 residues. This CDR3 reads CSVAGSPPGTGAYYEQYF. DNA of the CDR3: TGCAGTGTAGCGGGTTCCCCCCCGGGGACAGGAGCTTACTACGAGCAGTACTTC.

Only one count was recorded for this clonotype. The V and J genes are TRBV20-1 and TRBJ1-1; D might be TRBD1 (5 bases). Germline CDR1 DFQATT, CDR2 SNEGSKA (reference sequence). The CDR3 spans 14 residues. Between the trimmed V and J ends, which lost 3 bases and 4 bases, there was a span of 15 bases. In DNA form, the CDR3 reads TGCAGTGCTAGTTCGCCAGCGGGGGGCACTGAAGCTTTCTTT. It codes for CSASSPAGGTEAFF.

This clonotype was counted once. This chain joins TRBV20-1 and TRBJ1-5, with 7 bases that match TRBD1. Per the germline V gene, CDR1 is DFQATT and CDR2 is SNEGSKA (reference sequence). This CDR3 region has 15 residues. J lost 4 bases, V lost 2 bases, and 8 bases had no gene match. The CDR3 spells CSARNLRDSNQPQHF. The CDR3 bases are TGCAGTGCTAGAAACCTCCGGGACAGTAATCAGCCCCAGCATTTT.

This clonotype was recorded a few times. V usage is TRBV10-2 and J usage is TRBJ2-2, with TRBD1 identical over 8 bases. From germline, CDR1 is WSHSY and CDR2 SAAADI. The length of the CDR3 is 15 residues. V shed 10 bases and J 4 bases; nucleotides not matched to a gene: 11. The CDR3 is CATVTGATGTGELFF. For the CDR3, the DNA is TGCGCCACCGTGACAGGGGCGACGGGCACCGGGGAGCTGTTTTTT.